This TCR beta chain derives from a study of human T cells and chemical hapten exposure. As for time point: patch test 3, about 24 weeks after DPC sensitization. Treatment denoted: therapeutic diphenylcyclopropenone sensitization with weekly scalp DPC. TCRdb reprocessed the RACE reads with MiXCR, giving one entry per CDR3 protein. Among more than 150,000 distinct CDR3 sequences, around 25% were seen once, and the ten largest hold over 2%. This clonotype was observed at least ten times. V was pared by 1 base and J by 6 bases, with 7 bases between. This CDR3 is built from 14 residues. CDR1 and CDR2 (germline): ENHRY, SYGVKD.

The TCR was taken from a woman in her forties with alopecia areata. Some clones in this sample may be carry-over from other donors' samples. The specimen comprised whole blood, sampled in connection with sensitization to the hapten diphenylcyclopropenone (DPC). This chain links TRBV10-3 with TRBJ1-6; weak D call: TRBD1 (5 bases). The CDR3 sequence: CAISELTANSPLHF. The CDR3 DNA reads as TGTGCCATCAGTGAGTTGACAGCTAATTCACCCCTCCACTTT.